This T cell receptor (beta chain) was recovered during a study of CD8+ T cells in alopecia areata. Collected material from alopecia areata patients comprised lesional scalp punch biopsies and peripheral blood. Cell sorting was applied to PBMCs, and CD4+ and CD8+ T cells were collected. Study-wide points: Normal scalp had lower clonality than lesional scalp, with alopecia totalis/universalis lesions showing this most strongly.

V lost 4 bases and J lost 5; bases outside the gene matches: 5. Germline-derived CDR1 and CDR2 are MNHNS and SASEGT. CDR3 length: 15 amino acids. Concerning this clone itself: Its antigen is as yet unknown.

The sequencing template was cDNA reverse transcribed from extracted RNA. Repertoires were generated with immunoSEQ multiplex PCR, while TCRdb's copy carries only in-frame clones and drops some. The table lists about 56,000 clones, around 96% of them singletons. The sample consisted of CD8+ T cells sorted from blood, taken at week 0. This TCR was recovered from a human donor with alopecia areata. V and J are TRBV6-1 and TRBJ2-2; 9 bases align to TRBD1. CDR3 loop: CASSAGTGWTGELFF. CDR3 nucleotides: TGTGCCAGCAGTGCTGGGACAGGGTGGACCGGGGAGCTGTTTTTT.